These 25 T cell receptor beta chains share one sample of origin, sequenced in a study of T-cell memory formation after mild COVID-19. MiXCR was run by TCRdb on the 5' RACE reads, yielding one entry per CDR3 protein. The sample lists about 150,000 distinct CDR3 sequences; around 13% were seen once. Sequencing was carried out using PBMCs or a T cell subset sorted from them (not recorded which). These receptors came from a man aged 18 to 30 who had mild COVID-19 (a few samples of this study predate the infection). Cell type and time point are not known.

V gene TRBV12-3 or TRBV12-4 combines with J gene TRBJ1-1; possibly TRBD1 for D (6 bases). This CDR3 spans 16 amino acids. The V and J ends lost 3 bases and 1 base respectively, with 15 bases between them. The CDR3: CASSFGQGRGNTEAFF. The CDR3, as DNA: TGTGCCAGCAGTTTCGGCCAGGGGCGCGGGAACACTGAAGCTTTCTTT.

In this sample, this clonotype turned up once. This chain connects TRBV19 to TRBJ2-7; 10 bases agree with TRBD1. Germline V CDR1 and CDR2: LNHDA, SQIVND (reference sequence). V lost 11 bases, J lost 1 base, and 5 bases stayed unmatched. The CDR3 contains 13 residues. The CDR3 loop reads CAVGTGVSYEQYF. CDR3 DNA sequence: TGTGCCGTAGGGACAGGGGTTTCCTACGAGCAGTACTTC.

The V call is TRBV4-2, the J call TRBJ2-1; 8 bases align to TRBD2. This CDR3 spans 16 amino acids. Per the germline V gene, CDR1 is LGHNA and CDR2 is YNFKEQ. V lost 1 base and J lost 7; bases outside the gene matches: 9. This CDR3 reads CASSQAGAGAENEQFF. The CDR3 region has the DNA TGTGCCAGCAGCCAAGCGGGAGCGGGGGCGGAGAATGAGCAGTTCTTC.

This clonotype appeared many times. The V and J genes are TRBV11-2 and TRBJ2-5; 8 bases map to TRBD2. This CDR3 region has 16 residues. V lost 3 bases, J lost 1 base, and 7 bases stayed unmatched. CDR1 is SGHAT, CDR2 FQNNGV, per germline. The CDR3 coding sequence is TGTGCCAGCAGCTTGATTGCAGGGACTAGCCAAGAGACCCAGTACTTC. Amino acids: CASSLIAGTSQETQYF.

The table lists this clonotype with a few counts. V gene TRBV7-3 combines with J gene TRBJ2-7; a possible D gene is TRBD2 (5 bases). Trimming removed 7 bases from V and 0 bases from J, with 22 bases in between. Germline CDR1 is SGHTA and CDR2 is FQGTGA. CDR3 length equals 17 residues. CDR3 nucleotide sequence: TGTGCCAGCACCCAGGAGGTGGAGATTTCGAGCTCCTACGAGCAGTACTTC. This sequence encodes CASTQEVEISSSYEQYF.

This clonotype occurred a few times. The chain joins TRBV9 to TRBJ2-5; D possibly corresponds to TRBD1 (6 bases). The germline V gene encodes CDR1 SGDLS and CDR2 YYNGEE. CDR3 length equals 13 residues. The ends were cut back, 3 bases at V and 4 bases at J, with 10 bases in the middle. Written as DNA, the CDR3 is TGTGCCAGCAGCGCAACGACAGGAGAGACCCAGTACTTC. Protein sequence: CASSATTGETQYF.

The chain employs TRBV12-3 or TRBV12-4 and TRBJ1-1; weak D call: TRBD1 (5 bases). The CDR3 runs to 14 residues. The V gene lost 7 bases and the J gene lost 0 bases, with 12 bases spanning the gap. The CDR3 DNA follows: TGTGCCAGCAACCACAGGCGTTTGAACACTGAAGCTTTCTTT. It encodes CASNHRRLNTEAFF.

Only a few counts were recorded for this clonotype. Written as DNA, the CDR3 is TGCGCCAGCAGCCAAGGGCTAGAGGTCCGAGGCACCGGGGAGCTGTTTTTT. Protein: CASSQGLEVRGTGELFF. The V gene is TRBV4-3, the J gene TRBJ2-2, with unresolved D. Trimming took off 1 base at V and 4 bases at J, with 16 bases between the two ends. There are 17 residues in the CDR3. Per the germline V gene, CDR1 is LGHNA and CDR2 is YSLEER.

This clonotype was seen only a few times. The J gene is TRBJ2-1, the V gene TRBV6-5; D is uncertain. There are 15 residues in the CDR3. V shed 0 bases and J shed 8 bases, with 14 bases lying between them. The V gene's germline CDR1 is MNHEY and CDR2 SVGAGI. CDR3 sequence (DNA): TGTGCCAGCAGTTACTCAGTGGACCCGATAGATGAGCAGTTCTTC. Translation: CASSYSVDPIDEQFF.

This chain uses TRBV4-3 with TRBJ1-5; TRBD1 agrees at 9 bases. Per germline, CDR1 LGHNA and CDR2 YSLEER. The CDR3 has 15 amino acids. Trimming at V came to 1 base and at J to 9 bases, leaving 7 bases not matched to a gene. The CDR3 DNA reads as TGCGCCAGCAGCCAAGTCCCGGGACAGGGTTTGCCCCAGCATTTT. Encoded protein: CASSQVPGQGLPQHF.

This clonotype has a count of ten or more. The CDR3 spells CASSSIRDTEAFF. The CDR3 nucleotides are TGTGCCAGCAGTTCTATCAGGGATACTGAAGCTTTCTTT. The chain links TRBV7-2 to TRBJ1-1; possibly TRBD1 for D (5 bases). CDR3 size: 13 residues. The germline gives CDR1 SGHTA, CDR2 FQGNSA. Trimming shortened V by 6 bases and J by 5 bases, and 13 bases separated the two germline ends.

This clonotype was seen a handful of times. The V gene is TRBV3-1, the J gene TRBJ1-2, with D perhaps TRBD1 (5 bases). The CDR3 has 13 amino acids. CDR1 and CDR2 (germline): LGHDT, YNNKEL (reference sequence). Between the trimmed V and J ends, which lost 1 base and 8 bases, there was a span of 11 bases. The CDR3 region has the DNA TGTGCCAGCAGCCAAGGAGGGACGGGAGGCTACACCTTC. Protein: CASSQGGTGGYTF. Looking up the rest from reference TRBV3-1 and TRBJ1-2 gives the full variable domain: DTAVSQTPKYLVTQMGNDKSIKCEQNLGHDTMYWYKQDSKKFLKIMFSYNNKELIINETVPNRFSPKSPDKAHLNLHINSLELGDSAVYFCASSQGGTGGYTFGSGTRLTVV.

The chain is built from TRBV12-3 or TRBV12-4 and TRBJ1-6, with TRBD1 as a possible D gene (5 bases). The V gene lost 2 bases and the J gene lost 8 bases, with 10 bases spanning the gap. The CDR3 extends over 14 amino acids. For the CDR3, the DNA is TGTGCCAGCAGTTTAAAGGGGCAGCATTCACCCCTCCACTTT. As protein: CASSLKGQHSPLHF.

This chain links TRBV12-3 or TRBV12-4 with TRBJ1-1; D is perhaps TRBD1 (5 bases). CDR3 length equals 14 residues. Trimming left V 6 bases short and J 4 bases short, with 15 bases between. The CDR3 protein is CASSPQGIGTEAFF. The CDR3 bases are TGTGCCAGCAGCCCTCAGGGAATCGGCACTGAAGCTTTCTTT.

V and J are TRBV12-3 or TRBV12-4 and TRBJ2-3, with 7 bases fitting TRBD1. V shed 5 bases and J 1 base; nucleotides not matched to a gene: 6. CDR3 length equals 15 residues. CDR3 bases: TGTGCCAGCAGTGCCGACAGGGCGGGCACAGATACGCAGTATTTT. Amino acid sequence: CASSADRAGTDTQYF.

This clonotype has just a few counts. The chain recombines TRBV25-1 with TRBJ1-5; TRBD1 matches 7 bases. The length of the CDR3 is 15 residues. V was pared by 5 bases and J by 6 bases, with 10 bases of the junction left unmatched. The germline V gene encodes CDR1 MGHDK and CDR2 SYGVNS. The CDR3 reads CASSPTGEVGQPQHF. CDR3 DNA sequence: TGTGCCAGCAGTCCTACAGGGGAAGTTGGTCAGCCCCAGCATTTT.

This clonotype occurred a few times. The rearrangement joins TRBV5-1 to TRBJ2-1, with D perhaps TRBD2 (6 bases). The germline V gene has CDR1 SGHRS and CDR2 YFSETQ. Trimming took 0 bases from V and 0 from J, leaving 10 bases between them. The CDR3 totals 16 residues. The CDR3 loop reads CASSLGLASSYNEQFF. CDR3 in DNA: TGCGCCAGCAGCTTGGGGCTAGCGAGCTCCTACAATGAGCAGTTCTTC.

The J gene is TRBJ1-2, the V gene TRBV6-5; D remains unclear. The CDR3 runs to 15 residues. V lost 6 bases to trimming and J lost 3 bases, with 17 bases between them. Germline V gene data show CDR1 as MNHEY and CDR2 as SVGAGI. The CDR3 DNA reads TGTGCCAGCAGACCCGGCGCGACTCAGGACTATGGCTACACCTTC. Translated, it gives CASRPGATQDYGYTF.

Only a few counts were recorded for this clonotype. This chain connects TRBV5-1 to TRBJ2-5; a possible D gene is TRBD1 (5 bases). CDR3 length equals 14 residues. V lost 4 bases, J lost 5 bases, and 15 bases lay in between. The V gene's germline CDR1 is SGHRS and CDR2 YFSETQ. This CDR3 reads CASSLGHPGETQYF. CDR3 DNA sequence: TGCGCCAGCAGCCTCGGACATCCCGGGGAGACCCAGTACTTC.

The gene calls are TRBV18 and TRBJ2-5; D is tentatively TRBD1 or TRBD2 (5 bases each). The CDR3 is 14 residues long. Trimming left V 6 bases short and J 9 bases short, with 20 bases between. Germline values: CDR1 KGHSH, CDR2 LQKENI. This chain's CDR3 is CASSPEWAQEAQYF. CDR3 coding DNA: TGTGCCAGCTCGCCTGAATGGGCACAGGAGGCCCAGTACTTC. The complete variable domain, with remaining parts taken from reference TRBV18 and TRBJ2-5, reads NAGVMQNPRHLVRRRGQEARLRCSPMKGHSHVYWYRQLPEEGLKFMVYLQKENIIDESGMPKERFSAEFPKEGPSILRIQQVVRGDSAAYFCASSPEWAQEAQYFGPGTRLLVL.

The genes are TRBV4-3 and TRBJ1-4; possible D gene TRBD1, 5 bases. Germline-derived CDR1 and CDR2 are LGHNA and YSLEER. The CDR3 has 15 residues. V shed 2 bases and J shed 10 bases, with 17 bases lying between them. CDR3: CASSQNGGGPGKLFF. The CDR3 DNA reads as TGCGCCAGCAGCCAAAACGGGGGAGGGCCCGGAAAACTGTTTTTT.

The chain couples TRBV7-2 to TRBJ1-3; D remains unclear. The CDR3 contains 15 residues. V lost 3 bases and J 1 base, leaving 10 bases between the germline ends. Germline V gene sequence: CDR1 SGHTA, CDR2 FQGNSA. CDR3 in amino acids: CASSFRGSSGNTIYF. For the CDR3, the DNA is TGTGCCAGCAGCTTTCGGGGATCTTCTGGAAACACCATATATTTT.

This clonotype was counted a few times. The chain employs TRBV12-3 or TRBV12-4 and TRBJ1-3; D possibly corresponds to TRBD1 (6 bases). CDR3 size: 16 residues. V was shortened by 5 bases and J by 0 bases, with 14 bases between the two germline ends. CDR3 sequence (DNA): TGTGCCAGCAGTCCCCAGACAGGTTCCTCTGGAAACACCATATATTTT. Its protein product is CASSPQTGSSGNTIYF.

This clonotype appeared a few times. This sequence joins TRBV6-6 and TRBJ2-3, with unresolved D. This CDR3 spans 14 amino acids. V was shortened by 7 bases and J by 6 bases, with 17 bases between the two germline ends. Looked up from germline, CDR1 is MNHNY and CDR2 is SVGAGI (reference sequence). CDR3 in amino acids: CASKSILLGDTQYF. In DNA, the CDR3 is TGTGCCAGCAAGAGTATTCTCCTCGGGGATACGCAGTATTTT.

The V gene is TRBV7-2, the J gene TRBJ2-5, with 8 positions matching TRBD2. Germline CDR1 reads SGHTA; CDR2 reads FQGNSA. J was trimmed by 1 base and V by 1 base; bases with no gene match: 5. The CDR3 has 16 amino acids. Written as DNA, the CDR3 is TGTGCCAGCAGCTTAGTAGGCGGGGGGCTCCAAGAGACCCAGTACTTC. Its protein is CASSLVGGGLQETQYF.